The rows below give T cell receptor beta chains drawn from one sample of a study of cytomegalovirus exposure and HLA in healthy donors. The repertoire was sequenced with immunoSEQ multiplex PCR; TCRdb's copy has only in-frame clones and lacks some. The table has approximately 100,000 clones, around two thirds seen once. Sequencing input: PBMCs. The receptors shown here come from a human donor in good health. Both conserved end residues are part of each CDR3. A D gene is named only where the DNA matches it firmly. The size of a clone is reported for some rows only, either as once, few or many, or as a class for expanded clones.

D | J | V | size | CDR3 | DNA
TRBD1 | TRBJ1-4 | TRBV4-2 | - | CASSRNRGHEKLFF | TGTGCCAGCAGTCGGAACAGGGGGCATGAAAAACTGTTTTTT
- | TRBJ2-2 | TRBV5-6 | - | CASGNWGGLAGELFF | TGTGCCAGCGGGAACTGGGGGGGCCTGGCCGGGGAGCTGTTTTTT
TRBD2 | TRBJ2-3 | TRBV7-2 | - | CASSPPGLAGGLRDTQYF | TGTGCCAGCAGCCCGCCGGGACTAGCGGGGGGCCTGCGGGATACGCAGTATTTT
TRBD1 | TRBJ1-2 | TRBV6-5 | - | CASSRDRGVYGYTF | TGTGCCAGCAGCAGGGACAGGGGGGTCTATGGCTACACCTTC
TRBD2 | TRBJ2-1 | TRBV9 | - | CASSVSGGPVDEQFF | TGTGCCAGCAGCGTTAGCGGGGGGCCTGTCGATGAGCAGTTCTTC
- | TRBJ1-5 | TRBV30 | few | CAWTQGGMGNQPQHF | TGTGCCTGGACCCAGGGAGGGATGGGCAATCAGCCCCAGCATTTT
- | TRBJ2-5 | TRBV5-5 | once | CASSRVPQETQYF | TGTGCCAGCAGCCGGGTCCCACAAGAGACCCAGTACTTC
TRBD2 | TRBJ2-1 | TRBV29-1 | once | CSAPGLAGAEQFF | TGCAGCGCTCCCGGACTAGCGGGAGCTGAGCAGTTCTTC
- | TRBJ2-7 | TRBV28 | - | CASSLAGTGSYEQYF | TGTGCCAGCAGTTTGGCCGGAACAGGGTCCTACGAGCAGTACTTC
- | TRBJ2-7 | TRBV7-8 | - | CASNLWAGVSYEQYF | TGTGCCAGCAACCTATGGGCAGGGGTCTCCTACGAGCAGTACTTC